A selection of T cell receptor beta chains follows, all from one sample in a study of Ad26.COV2.S vaccination and SARS-CoV-2 variants. Assay: immunoSEQ multiplex PCR; the TCRdb copy retains only in-frame clones and omits some. The sample carries 440,000 or so clones, roughly 88% recorded once. The starting material was peripheral blood, obtained in a trial of Ad26.COV2.S vaccine versus placebo. The receptors here all came from a person aged 18 to 59 who received the Ad26.COV2.S COVID-19 vaccine or a placebo. Each CDR3 is given with its conserved first and last residue. The D gene is left open where the match is weak. Not every row has a clone size; where given, it reads once, few, many or a size class.

clone size	V gene	D gene	J gene	CDR3 protein	CDR3 DNA
NA	TRBV28	NA	TRBJ1-1	CASSFGRKRDTEAFF	TGTGCCAGCAGTTTCGGGAGGAAAAGGGACACTGAAGCTTTCTTT
NA	TRBV11-1	TRBD1	TRBJ2-1	CASSLGQELREQFF	TGTGCCAGCAGCCTGGGACAGGAGTTACGCGAGCAGTTCTTC
NA	TRBV5-1	TRBD2	TRBJ2-5	CASSGAGAYQETQYF	TGCGCCAGCAGCGGAGCGGGAGCGTACCAAGAGACCCAGTACTTC
many	TRBV10-3	NA	TRBJ2-2	CAISRVVGGELFF	TGTGCCATCAGTCGAGTCGTGGGCGGGGAGCTGTTTTTT
NA	TRBV29-1	NA	TRBJ1-2	CSVEGREGYTF	TGCAGCGTTGAAGGGAGAGAGGGCTACACCTTC
NA	TRBV19	NA	TRBJ2-3	CATASFRTSTDTQYF	TGTGCCACTGCTAGTTTTAGGACTAGCACAGATACGCAGTATTTT
NA	TRBV6-5	NA	TRBJ2-3	CASSLAADTQYF	TGTGCCAGCTCTCTTGCAGCCGATACGCAGTATTTT
once	TRBV11-2	TRBD1	TRBJ2-1	CASRAPGQEFNEQFF	TGTGCCAGCAGGGCCCCGGGACAGGAATTCAATGAGCAGTTCTTC
NA	TRBV7-2	NA	TRBJ2-5	CASSYRADQETQYF	TGTGCCAGCAGTTACCGGGCCGACCAAGAGACCCAGTACTTC
NA	TRBV15	NA	TRBJ2-2	CATSRDRGQGMAGELFF	TGTGCCACCAGCAGAGACCGGGGCCAGGGGATGGCCGGGGAGCTGTTTTTT
NA	TRBV28	NA	TRBJ2-1	CASSLRSEPNDEQFF	TGTGCCAGCAGTTTAAGGAGCGAGCCGAACGATGAGCAGTTCTTC
NA	TRBV2	NA	TRBJ1-2	CASSVGPNYGYTF	TGTGCCAGCAGTGTCGGACCGAACTATGGCTACACCTTC
NA	TRBV9	TRBD1	TRBJ1-6	CASSVEKGQGTAGSPLHF	TGTGCCAGCAGCGTAGAAAAAGGACAGGGAACGGCTGGCTCACCCCTCCACTTT
NA	TRBV6-1	NA	TRBJ1-6	CASSEAMVTPLHF	TGTGCCAGCAGTGAAGCTATGGTAACACCCCTCCACTTT
NA	TRBV28	TRBD2	TRBJ2-7	CASWGLGGGPVEQYF	TGTGCCAGCTGGGGCTTGGGGGGAGGGCCAGTCGAGCAGTACTTC
NA	TRBV3-1/TRBV3-2	NA	TRBJ1-4	CASSQSGAKKLFF	TGTGCCAGCAGCCAATCAGGGGCCAAAAAACTGTTTTTT
NA	TRBV6-2/TRBV6-3	TRBD2	TRBJ2-2	CASSPLAGTTNTGELFF	TGTGCCAGCAGTCCCTTAGCGGGGACTACGAACACCGGGGAGCTGTTTTTT
NA	TRBV29-1	NA	TRBJ1-2	CSVRHPEKQGSDGYTF	TGCAGCGTTAGACACCCCGAAAAACAGGGTTCGGATGGCTACACCTTC
NA	TRBV2	NA	TRBJ2-1	CAINSGGSYNEQFF	TGTGCCATCAACTCCGGGGGATCCTACAATGAGCAGTTCTTC
NA	TRBV19	NA	TRBJ2-5	CASTKGASTQETQYF	TGTGCCAGTACAAAAGGGGCAAGCACCCAAGAGACCCAGTACTTC
NA	TRBV7-2	NA	TRBJ2-1	CASSLTGYNEQFF	TGTGCCAGCAGCTTAACCGGGTACAATGAGCAGTTCTTC
NA	TRBV13	TRBD1	TRBJ2-7	CASSSMAGTGSHEQYF	TGTGCCAGCAGCTCGATGGCCGGGACAGGGAGCCACGAGCAGTACTTC
NA	TRBV6-2/TRBV6-3	TRBD1	TRBJ1-4	CASSLPRTGFYEKLFF	TGTGCCAGCAGTCTCCCCAGGACAGGTTTTTACGAAAAACTGTTTTTT
NA	TRBV10-3	TRBD1	TRBJ2-1	CAISPGTGDHEQFF	TGTGCCATCAGTCCCGGGACAGGGGATCATGAGCAGTTCTTC
NA	TRBV9	TRBD2	TRBJ2-1	CASSTLRTSGFNEQFF	TGTGCCAGCAGCACCCTGAGGACTAGCGGCTTCAATGAGCAGTTCTTC
NA	TRBV6-5	NA	TRBJ2-2	CASSYSSSNTGELFF	TGTGCCAGCAGTTACTCATCATCGAACACCGGGGAGCTGTTTTTT
NA	TRBV24-1	NA	TRBJ1-5	CATSPSTSNQPQHF	TGTGCCACCAGCCCATCCACTAGCAATCAGCCCCAGCATTTT
NA	TRBV19	TRBD2	TRBJ2-7	CASSIPGTSGAQYF	TGTGCCAGTAGTATACCCGGGACTAGCGGGGCCCAGTACTTC
NA	TRBV12-3/TRBV12-4	NA	TRBJ2-4	CASRRASKNIQYF	TGTGCCAGCAGGAGGGCGTCCAAAAACATTCAGTACTTC
NA	TRBV5-8	NA	TRBJ2-1	CASSSAGTNEQFF	TGTGCCAGCAGCTCCGCAGGTACCAATGAGCAGTTCTTC
once	TRBV29-1	NA	TRBJ2-1	CSAPLDRNEQFF	TGCAGCGCCCCCCTCGACAGGAATGAGCAGTTCTTC
NA	TRBV6-5	NA	TRBJ1-3	CASSPLQGPGNTIYF	TGTGCCAGCAGTCCGTTACAGGGTCCGGGAAACACCATATATTTT
NA	TRBV11-1	NA	TRBJ2-1	CASSIPTRDEQFF	TGTGCCAGCAGCATCCCAACACGCGATGAGCAGTTCTTC
few	TRBV19	NA	TRBJ1-2	CASSIPGRTSGYTF	TGTGCCAGTAGTATACCGGGACGGACATCTGGCTACACCTTC
NA	TRBV6-5	NA	TRBJ2-2	CASSYGGTGELFF	TGTGCCAGCAGTTATGGGGGGACCGGGGAGCTGTTTTTT
NA	TRBV12-3/TRBV12-4	TRBD2	TRBJ2-1	CASSRGGFYEQFF	TGTGCCAGCTCCCGGGGGGGGTTCTATGAGCAGTTCTTC
NA	TRBV5-1	TRBD1	TRBJ2-5	CASSFGTGVSETQYF	TGCGCCAGCAGCTTTGGGACAGGGGTTTCAGAGACCCAGTACTTC
NA	TRBV11-1	NA	TRBJ2-1	CASSLWETSYNEQFF	TGTGCCAGCAGCTTATGGGAGACCTCCTACAATGAGCAGTTCTTC
NA	TRBV7-3	NA	TRBJ2-3	CASSPGLDTQYF	TGTGCCAGCAGCCCGGGACTAGATACGCAGTATTTT
NA	TRBV9	NA	TRBJ1-1	CASSVVTAVGEAFF	TGTGCCAGCAGCGTAGTTACCGCAGTGGGTGAAGCTTTCTTT
once	TRBV19	NA	TRBJ2-7	CASSMGTRGRYEQYF	TGTGCCAGTAGTATGGGGACCAGGGGCCGCTACGAGCAGTACTTC
NA	TRBV7-9	NA	TRBJ2-7	CASSLGDTYEQYF	TGTGCCAGCAGCTTAGGGGACACCTACGAGCAGTACTTC
NA	TRBV20-1	TRBD2	TRBJ2-7	CSASAVRAGGSYEQYF	TGCAGTGCTAGTGCGGTACGAGCGGGAGGTTCCTACGAGCAGTACTTC
NA	TRBV5-6	TRBD2	TRBJ2-1	CASSTGGGYNEQFF	TGTGCCAGCAGCACCGGGGGGGGCTACAATGAGCAGTTCTTC
NA	TRBV29-1	NA	TRBJ1-1	CSVVHQRGTEAFF	TGCAGCGTTGTCCATCAGAGAGGGACTGAAGCTTTCTTT
NA	TRBV7-9	TRBD1	TRBJ1-5	CASSFVGTGASYSNQPQHF	TGTGCCAGCAGCTTCGTGGGGACAGGGGCCTCCTATAGCAATCAGCCCCAGCATTTT
NA	TRBV6-2/TRBV6-3	NA	TRBJ1-2	CASSYRGNLIGYTF	TGTGCCAGCAGTTACCGGGGTAATCTTATCGGCTACACCTTC
NA	TRBV19	NA	TRBJ2-7	CASSTDTHPYEQYF	TGTGCCAGTAGTACCGACACCCACCCCTACGAGCAGTACTTC
NA	TRBV5-5	TRBD2	TRBJ2-3	CASSLLAGAITDTQYF	TGTGCCAGCAGCTTACTAGCGGGAGCCATCACAGATACGCAGTATTTT
NA	TRBV3-1/TRBV3-2	NA	TRBJ2-3	CASSQATAIGTDTQYF	TGTGCCAGCAGCCAAGCGACGGCTATTGGCACAGATACGCAGTATTTT
NA	TRBV9	TRBD1	TRBJ1-4	CASSVAGQGAREKLFF	TGTGCCAGCAGCGTAGCGGGTCAGGGGGCACGGGAAAAACTGTTTTTT
NA	TRBV5-1	NA	TRBJ2-7	CASRAGSGYEQYF	TGCGCCAGCAGGGCAGGTTCGGGATACGAGCAGTACTTC
NA	TRBV19	NA	TRBJ2-3	CASSIDRWDNTDTQYF	TGTGCCAGTAGTATAGATCGCTGGGATAACACAGATACGCAGTATTTT